This TCR beta chain was identified during a study of post-analysis software for immune sequencing data. Prepared libraries of TCR beta cDNA carried unique molecular identifiers. TCRdb independently ran MiXCR on the PCR reads; one entry per CDR3 protein. The sample lists 550,000 to 700,000 distinct CDR3 sequences, 44% occurring once. Comment on this clonotype: Its antigen is as yet unknown.

General study points: The five TRBV segments detected at higher frequency in patients than in controls included TRBV5-6, TRBV5-1 and TRBV20-1.

In germline, CDR1 is SGHRS, CDR2 YFSETQ. The V end was cut by 0 bases, the J end by 8 bases, with 18 bases between. The CDR3 contains 16 residues. The clonotype originates from a girl between 5 and 17 years old with multiple sclerosis. The sample consisted of blood. This chain uses TRBV5-1 with TRBJ2-1; D might be TRBD2 (6 bases). CDR3 DNA: TGCGCCAGCAGCTTGGAGTCTAGCGTCTTAGGCTATGAGCAGTTCTTC. Its translation: CASSLESSVLGYEQFF.